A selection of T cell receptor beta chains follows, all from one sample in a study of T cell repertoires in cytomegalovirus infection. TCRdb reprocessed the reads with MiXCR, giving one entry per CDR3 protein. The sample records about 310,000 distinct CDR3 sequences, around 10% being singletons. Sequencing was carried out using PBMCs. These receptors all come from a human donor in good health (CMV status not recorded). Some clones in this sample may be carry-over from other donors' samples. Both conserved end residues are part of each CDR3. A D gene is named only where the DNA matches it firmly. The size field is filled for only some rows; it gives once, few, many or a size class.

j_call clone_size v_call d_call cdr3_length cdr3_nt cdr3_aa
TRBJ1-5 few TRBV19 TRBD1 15 TGTGCCAGTAGCGAAGGAGGGGGCCTCAATCAGCCCCAGCATTTT CASSEGGGLNQPQHF
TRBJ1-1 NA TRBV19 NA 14 TGTGCCAGTAGCCCTATAGTGGTGAACACTGAAGCTTTCTTT CASSPIVVNTEAFF
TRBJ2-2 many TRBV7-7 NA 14 TGTGCTAGCAGCTTAGAAGGGAGTACCGGGGAGCTGTTTTTT CASSLEGSTGELFF
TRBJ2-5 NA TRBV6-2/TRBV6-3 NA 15 TGTGCCAGCATTGGGGGACGAGCCCCTCCAGGGACCCAGTACTTC CASIGGRAPPGTQYF
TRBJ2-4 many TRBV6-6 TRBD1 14 TGTGCCAGCAACGACAGGGGGAGGAAAAACATTCAGTACTTC CASNDRGRKNIQYF
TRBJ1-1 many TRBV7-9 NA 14 TGTGCCAGCAGCCCCTATCGGTTGAACACTGAAGCTTTCTTT CASSPYRLNTEAFF
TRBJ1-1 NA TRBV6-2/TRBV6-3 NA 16 TGTGCCAGCAGCCCCAGGACTGCCGTTATGAACACTGAAGCTTTCTTT CASSPRTAVMNTEAFF
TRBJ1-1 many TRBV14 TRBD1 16 TGTGCCAGCAGCCAAAACATAGGGGGCAAGAACACTGAAGCTTTCTTT CASSQNIGGKNTEAFF
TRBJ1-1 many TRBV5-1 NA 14 TGCGCCAGCAGCCCCTTGCCGGGGAACACTGAAGCTTTCTTT CASSPLPGNTEAFF
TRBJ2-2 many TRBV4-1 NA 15 TGCGCCAGCAGCCATGGGGGGCAGGAGACCGGGGAGCTGTTTTTT CASSHGGQETGELFF
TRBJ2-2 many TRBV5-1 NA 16 TGCGCCAGCAGCTTGGAGGGCAGGGTTTCCACCGGGGAGCTGTTTTTT CASSLEGRVSTGELFF